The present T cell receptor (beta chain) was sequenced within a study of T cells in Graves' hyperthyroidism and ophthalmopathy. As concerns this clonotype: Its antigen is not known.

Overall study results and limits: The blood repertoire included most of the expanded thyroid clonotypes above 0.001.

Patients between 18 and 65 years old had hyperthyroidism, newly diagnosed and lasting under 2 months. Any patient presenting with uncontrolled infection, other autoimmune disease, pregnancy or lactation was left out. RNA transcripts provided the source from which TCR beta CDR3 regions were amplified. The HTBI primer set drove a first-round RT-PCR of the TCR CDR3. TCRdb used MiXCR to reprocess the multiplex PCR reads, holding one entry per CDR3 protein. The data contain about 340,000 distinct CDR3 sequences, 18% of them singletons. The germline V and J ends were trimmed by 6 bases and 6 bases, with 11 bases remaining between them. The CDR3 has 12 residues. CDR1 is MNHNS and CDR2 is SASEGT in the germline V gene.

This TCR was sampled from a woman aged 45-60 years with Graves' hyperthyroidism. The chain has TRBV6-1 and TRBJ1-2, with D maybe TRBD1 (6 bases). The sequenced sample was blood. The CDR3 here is CASSTGFHGYTF. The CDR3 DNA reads TGTGCCAGCAGCACAGGGTTCCATGGCTACACCTTC.